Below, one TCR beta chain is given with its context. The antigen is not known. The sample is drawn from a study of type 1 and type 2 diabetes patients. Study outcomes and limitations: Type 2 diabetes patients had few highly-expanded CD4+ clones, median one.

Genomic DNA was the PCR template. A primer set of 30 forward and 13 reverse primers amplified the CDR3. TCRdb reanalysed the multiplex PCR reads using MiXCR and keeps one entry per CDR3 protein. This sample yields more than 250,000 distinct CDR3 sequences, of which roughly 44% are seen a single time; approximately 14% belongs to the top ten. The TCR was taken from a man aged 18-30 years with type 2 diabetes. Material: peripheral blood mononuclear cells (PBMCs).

In nucleotides, the CDR3 is TGTGCCAGCAGCTCGTACCGGGACAGTCCCTACAATGAGCAGTTCTTC. Translation gives CASSSYRDSPYNEQFF. The chain links TRBV7-8 to TRBJ2-1, with 7 bases lining up with TRBD1. The germline V gene encodes CDR1 SGHVS and CDR2 FQNEAQ. After removal of 4 bases from V and 2 bases from J, the junction contained 8 bases not matched to a gene. The CDR3 is 16 residues long.